The 26 T cell receptor beta chains below all came from one sample that was sequenced in a study of early T cells in non-severe SARS-CoV-2 infection. From the 5' RACE reads, TCRdb called clonotypes with MiXCR, one entry per CDR3 protein. Here the sample spans about 58,000 distinct CDR3 sequences, about 13% being singletons. Source material: whole blood. Source of these receptors: an adult who was a healthcare worker with PCR-confirmed SARS-CoV-2 infection or an uninfected control (not recorded which).

This clonotype came up a few times. The chain is built from TRBV11-2 and TRBJ2-3; a weak D match, TRBD2 (5 bases). This CDR3 region has 15 residues. Trimming removed 1 base at V and 0 bases at J, with 8 bases between. CDR1 is SGHAT, CDR2 FQNNGV, per germline. CDR3 sequence reads: CASSLGRTSTDTQYF. The CDR3 nucleotides read TGTGCCAGCAGCTTAGGGCGGACTAGCACAGATACGCAGTATTTT.

At least ten counts were recorded for this clonotype. This CDR3 reads CAGAQSLAKNIQYF. The CDR3 DNA reads TGTGCGGGCGCGCAATCTTTAGCCAAAAACATTCAGTACTTC. The chain has TRBV28 and TRBJ2-4; D remains unclear. Germline CDR1 reads MDHEN; CDR2 reads SYDVKM. CDR3 length: 14 amino acids. The full variable domain, in which reference TRBV28 and TRBJ2-4 provide the parts outside the CDR3, is DVKVTQSSRYLVKRTGEKVFLECVQDMDHENMFWYRQDPGLGLRLIYFSYDVKMKEKGDIPEGYSVSREKKERFSLILESASTNQTSMYLCAGAQSLAKNIQYFGAGTRLSVL.

The chain uses TRBV4-1 and TRBJ2-1; 7 bases align to TRBD2. The germline V gene has CDR1 MGHRA and CDR2 YSYEKL. This CDR3 region has 16 residues. J gave up 7 bases and V 0 bases, and 9 bases lay outside the gene matches. The CDR3 sequence is CASSQEWEGVGNEQFF. As DNA, the CDR3 is TGCGCCAGCAGCCAAGAATGGGAGGGAGTCGGGAATGAGCAGTTCTTC.

This clonotype was recorded a few times. The CDR3 sequence: CASSPYRGKALEETQYF. As DNA, the CDR3 is TGTGCCAGCAGTCCCTACAGGGGGAAAGCGCTAGAAGAGACCCAGTACTTC. The chain recombines TRBV28 with TRBJ2-5; TRBD1 aligns across 8 bases. This CDR3 is 17 amino acids long. V was pared by 5 bases and J by 3 bases, with 14 bases of the junction left unmatched. Looked up from germline, CDR1 is MDHEN and CDR2 is SYDVKM.

This clonotype was seen only a few times. The CDR3 spells CACQGGVGTEAFF. The CDR3 nucleotides read TGTGCCTGCCAAGGGGGGGTAGGTACTGAAGCTTTCTTT. J is TRBJ1-1 and V is TRBV30, with TRBD1 as a possible D gene (6 bases). Trimming removed 6 bases from V and 5 bases from J, with 16 bases in between. Germline-derived CDR1 and CDR2 are GTSNPN and SVGIG (reference sequence). The CDR3 consists of 13 residues.

This clonotype has at least ten counts. This rearrangement joins TRBV7-2 to TRBJ2-1; D gene unclear. V lost 1 base and J lost 4, with 20 bases in between. The CDR3 contains 18 residues. CDR1 and CDR2 from the germline V gene are SGHTA and FQGNSA. In DNA form, the CDR3 reads TGTGCCAGCAGCTTAGTAGGACCAGACTCCCCAATATACAATGAGCAGTTCTTC. It codes for CASSLVGPDSPIYNEQFF.

The table lists this clonotype with many counts. The gene calls are TRBV5-6 and TRBJ2-2; D perhaps matches TRBD1 (5 bases). This CDR3 is 15 amino acids long. V was clipped by 0 bases and J by 8 bases, with 14 bases between them. Germline CDR1 and CDR2: SGHDT and YYEEEE. CDR3 nucleotides: TGTGCCAGCAGCTTGGGCCAGGGATCGGGTGGGGAGCTGTTTTTT. Translation: CASSLGQGSGGELFF.

A few counts support this clonotype. The rearrangement uses TRBV5-1 and TRBJ2-5; TRBD1 agrees at 8 bases. The CDR3 is made up of 15 amino acids. V was clipped by 4 bases and J by 5 bases; unmatched bases: 10. The germline V gene encodes CDR1 SGHRS and CDR2 YFSETQ. The CDR3 spells CASSGGQVVSETQYF. The DNA for the CDR3 is TGCGCCAGCAGCGGGGGACAGGTCGTTTCCGAGACCCAGTACTTC. The full variable domain, with the rest looked up from reference TRBV5-1 and TRBJ2-5, is KAGVTQTPRYLIKTRGQQVTLSCSPISGHRSVSWYQQTPGQGLQFLFEYFSETQRNKGNFPGRFSGRQFSNSRSEMNVSTLELGDSALYLCASSGGQVVSETQYFGPGTRLLVL.

This clonotype was picked up many times. The chain has TRBV14 and TRBJ2-7; D gene uncertain. Germline V gene lookup returns CDR1 SGHDN and CDR2 FVKESK. This CDR3 has 11 residues. V was clipped by 3 bases and J by 3 bases, with 3 bases between them. The CDR3 spells CASSQSYEQYF. The CDR3 DNA follows: TGTGCCAGCAGCCAGAGCTACGAGCAGTACTTC.

In this sample, this clonotype turned up many times. The rearrangement joins TRBV12-3 or TRBV12-4 to TRBJ2-3; maybe TRBD2 (6 bases). V was clipped by 4 bases and J by 8 bases, with 16 bases between them. The CDR3 totals 14 residues. This CDR3 reads CASSWSGVPVTQYF. In DNA form, the CDR3 reads TGTGCCAGCAGTTGGTCGGGGGTACCGGTTACGCAGTATTTT.

With regard to this clonotype: A much larger clone sits a single nucleotide away, making a read error possible. V and J are TRBV7-8 and TRBJ2-7; the D gene could be TRBD1 or TRBD2 (5 bases each). Germline V lookup: CDR1 SGHVS, CDR2 FQNEAQ. The length of the CDR3 is 15 residues. The CDR3 bases are TGTGCCAGCAGCTTAGCCCCAGGGAGCTCCTACGTGCAGTACTTC. It specifies CASSLAPGSSYVQYF.

This clonotype was observed many times. This chain connects TRBV28 to TRBJ1-3; D is uncertain. The CDR3 loop spans 16 amino acids. From germline, CDR1 is MDHEN and CDR2 SYDVKM. Trimming removed 1 base from V and 1 base from J, with 11 bases in between. CDR3 DNA sequence: TGTGCCAGCAGTTTATCGGGTCAAGGGTCTGGAAACACCATATATTTT. The encoded protein is CASSLSGQGSGNTIYF.

This clonotype occurred many times. The rearrangement joins TRBV28 to TRBJ2-1, with D perhaps matching TRBD1 (6 bases). Germline CDR1 reads MDHEN; CDR2 reads SYDVKM. CDR3 length: 14 amino acids. V was shortened by 7 bases and J by 6 bases, with 16 bases between the two germline ends. In DNA, the CDR3 is TGTGCCAGCATGGGGAACAGGGCGCTCAATGAGCAGTTCTTC. Amino acids: CASMGNRALNEQFF.

Comment on this clonotype: A junction end diverges from the germline sequence, so it may reflect a read error. The genes are TRBV4-1 and TRBJ1-2, with D possibly being TRBD1 (5 bases). Germline CDR1 is MGHRA and CDR2 is YSYEKL. CDR3 length equals 13 residues. The CDR3, as DNA: TGCGCCAGCAGCCAAGGGGGCCAGGCGCGGGCCTCCTTC. Translated: CASSQGGQARASF.

This clonotype was picked up many times. The chain is built from TRBV7-9 and TRBJ1-5, with TRBD1 identical over 10 bases. V gave up 5 bases and J gave up 5 bases; unmatched junction bases: 3. The length of the CDR3 is 14 residues. The V gene's germline CDR1 is SEHNR and CDR2 FQNEAQ (reference sequence). CDR3 amino acids: CASSDGTGDQPQHF. CDR3 nucleotides: TGTGCCAGCAGCGATGGGACAGGGGATCAGCCCCAGCATTTT.

This chain joins TRBV7-9 and TRBJ2-3; no clear D gene. This CDR3 has 11 residues. V lost 4 bases and J lost 4, with 3 bases in between. Germline assignment: CDR1 SEHNR and CDR2 FQNEAQ (reference sequence). For the CDR3, the DNA is TGTGCCAGCAGCTCCCCAGATACGCAGTATTTT. It codes for CASSSPDTQYF.

A few counts support this clonotype. The chain joins TRBV7-2 to TRBJ1-2; D may be TRBD1 (6 bases). Germline V gives CDR1 SGHTA, CDR2 FQGNSA. The length of the CDR3 is 14 residues. Trimming removed 5 bases at V and 8 bases at J, with 18 bases between. The CDR3 reads CASSPTNGGGGYTF. CDR3 nucleotides: TGTGCCAGCAGCCCTACTAACGGGGGCGGAGGCTACACCTTC.

This clonotype appeared many times. The chain employs TRBV6-4 and TRBJ2-4; D unresolved. V dropped 4 bases and J dropped 5 bases, with 9 bases sitting between them. CDR3 size: 13 residues. Germline V gives CDR1 MRHNA, CDR2 SNTAGT. CDR3: CASSGDLENIQYF. In nucleotides, the CDR3 is TGTGCCAGCAGTGGAGATTTAGAAAACATTCAGTACTTC.

This clonotype appeared many times. The V and J genes are TRBV28 and TRBJ2-5, with 7 nucleotides matching TRBD2. This CDR3 comprises 15 residues. V was clipped by 2 bases and J by 7 bases; unmatched bases: 10. Looked up from germline, CDR1 is MDHEN and CDR2 is SYDVKM. CDR3 sequence (DNA): TGTGCCAGCAGTTTACCCTTTCGGGAGCGGGGGACCCAGTACTTC. Its translation is CASSLPFRERGTQYF.

The chain is built from TRBV24-1 and TRBJ2-1, with 11 bases matching TRBD1. The germline V gene has CDR1 KGHDR and CDR2 SFDVKD. CDR3 size: 15 residues. V lost 4 bases, J lost 7 bases, and 5 bases stayed unmatched. The CDR3 sequence is CATSDRDRGRNEQFF. CDR3 bases: TGTGCCACCAGTGACCGGGACAGGGGGAGAAATGAGCAGTTCTTC.

In its sample, this clonotype was seen a few times. The chain couples TRBV11-2 to TRBJ2-3; 9 bases align to TRBD2. The V and J ends lost 0 bases and 6 bases, in that order; junction bases with no gene match: 10. Germline V gene lookup returns CDR1 SGHAT and CDR2 FQNNGV. This CDR3 contains 17 residues. CDR3 bases: TGTGCCAGCAGCTTAGACTCCCCGGGACTAGCAAGGGATACGCAGTATTTT. Protein product: CASSLDSPGLARDTQYF.

The J gene is TRBJ1-6, the V gene TRBV7-3; TRBD1 is a possible D gene (5 bases). The V end was cut by 5 bases, the J end by 6 bases, with 11 bases between. CDR3 length: 14 residues. CDR1 is SGHTA, CDR2 FQGTGA, per germline. The DNA for the CDR3 is TGTGCCAGCAGCGCCGGGACCGTTAATTCACCCCTCCACTTT. This gives the protein CASSAGTVNSPLHF.

The V gene is TRBV4-1, the J gene TRBJ2-7; D call uncertain. The germline V gene encodes CDR1 MGHRA and CDR2 YSYEKL. There are 15 residues in the CDR3. Trimming removed 0 bases from V and 1 base from J, with 10 bases in between. In DNA form, the CDR3 reads TGCGCCAGCAGCCAAGATTGGGTCGGTTCCTACGAGCAGTACTTC. It yields the protein CASSQDWVGSYEQYF.

This clonotype has a count of ten or more. The V and J genes are TRBV9 and TRBJ2-7; TRBD2 aligns across 7 bases. CDR1 is SGDLS and CDR2 is YYNGEE in the germline V gene. The CDR3 has 19 residues. The J segment lost 5 bases and the V segment lost 0 bases, leaving 20 bases of the junction unmatched. The CDR3 sequence: CASSVGGSWGGGLSHEQYF. CDR3 sequence (DNA): TGTGCCAGCAGCGTAGGAGGATCCTGGGGGGGAGGGTTATCCCACGAGCAGTACTTC.

Regarding this clonotype: At one end, the junction sequence differs from germline, possibly due to a read error. The chain is built from TRBV27 and TRBJ2-3; perhaps D is TRBD1 or TRBD2 (5 bases each). The CDR3 has 12 amino acids. In germline, CDR1 is MNHEY, CDR2 SMNVEV (reference sequence). CDR3 residues: CASSFPGPTQYF. Written as DNA, the CDR3 is TGTGCCAGCAGTTTTCCGGGACCTACGCAGTATTTC.

This clonotype appeared a few times. The V call is TRBV2, the J call TRBJ1-1; TRBD1 aligns across 9 bases. Germline trimming cut 6 bases from V and 11 bases from J; bases unmatched to any gene: 10. Germline V gives CDR1 SNHLY, CDR2 FYNNEI. This CDR3 region has 13 residues. The CDR3 sequence is CASRGDRGRMAFF. CDR3 coding DNA: TGTGCCAGCAGAGGCGACAGGGGGAGAATGGCTTTCTTT.